What follows is one T cell receptor (beta chain) and its context. V lost 0 bases and J 1 base, leaving 4 bases between the germline ends. This CDR3 is 13 amino acids long. Germline CDR1 reads ENHRY; CDR2 reads SYGVKD. Assay used: immunoSEQ multiplex PCR; TCRdb lists only in-frame clones, some missing. The sample has about 220,000 clones; 84% are singletons. These data come from a study of blood T cell repertoires in COVID-19. For the study at large: Researchers got acute and convalescent COVID-19 samples from the United States, Italy and Spain.

The V gene is TRBV10-3, the J gene TRBJ2-7; D call uncertain. The sequence was collected from a woman aged 40 to 49 who had recovered from COVID-19. The sample taken for sequencing was PBMCs or T cells enriched from blood (not recorded which). CDR3 bases: TGTGCCATCAGTGAGTCTCTTTCCTACGAGCAGTACTTC. It codes for CAISESLSYEQYF.